This T cell receptor (beta chain) was recovered during a study of T cell responses to AZD1222 COVID-19 vaccine. Method: immunoSEQ multiplex PCR; TCRdb's copy keeps in-frame clones and lacks some. The repertoire holds about 150,000 clones, with approximately 90% as singletons. The CDR3 length is 16 residues. Germline CDR1 is LNHDA and CDR2 is SQIVND (reference sequence). The germline V and J ends were trimmed by 5 bases and 4 bases, with 20 bases remaining between them. This chain uses TRBV19 with TRBJ1-2; no clear D. The material sequenced was peripheral blood, taken 28 days after the second AZD1222 dose. This clonotype was sampled from an adult who received the AZD1222 COVID-19 vaccine. The CDR3 DNA follows: TGTGCCAGTAGTCGAGCACCGCCCGTAGGCAGCTATGGCTACACCTTC. Translated: CASSRAPPVGSYGYTF.